A selection of T cell receptor beta chains follows, all from one sample in a study of cytomegalovirus exposure and HLA in healthy donors. The data were produced by immunoSEQ multiplex PCR, yet TCRdb's version contains in-frame clones alone and is incomplete. The data show 120,000 or so clones, 65% to 75% seen once. The sample comprised PBMCs. These receptors all come from a woman in her fifties or sixties in good health and CMV-seropositive. The conserved cysteine and the conserved F or W are not part of the CDR3 here. D genes are given only for firm matches. Clone size appears in some rows only: once, few, many, or a class for an expanded clone.

abundance	v_gene	d_gene	j_gene	CDR3aa
-	TRBV7-2	-	TRBJ2-1	ASSQDSPYNEQF
few	TRBV28	TRBD1	TRBJ1-2	ASSFGQAHYGYT
-	TRBV7-9	-	TRBJ2-2	ASSSPYGTIRNTGELF
few	TRBV5-1	-	TRBJ1-2	ASSVRGASEGYT
few	TRBV2	-	TRBJ2-3	ASSPQGVGTDTQY
-	TRBV19	-	TRBJ1-5	ASSIARGQPQH
-	TRBV27	TRBD1	TRBJ1-1	ASSSGTGSTEAF
few	TRBV19	-	TRBJ1-4	ASSMDTGLAGKLF
once	TRBV5-1	-	TRBJ2-5	ASSPSKTQY
-	TRBV18	TRBD1	TRBJ1-5	ASSPPGTDRYQPQH
-	TRBV7-3	-	TRBJ2-7	ASSLSGVLSEQY
-	TRBV7-3	TRBD1	TRBJ2-2	ASSLLTGGGTGELF
-	TRBV19	-	TRBJ1-1	ASSIGSMNTEAF
few	TRBV7-9	-	TRBJ2-7	ASSFDIRRQY
-	TRBV9	-	TRBJ2-1	ASSVDQGYNEQF
-	TRBV14	TRBD2	TRBJ2-3	ASSQDGTSGRGADTQY
-	TRBV7-9	-	TRBJ1-1	SSSFLTGEAF
-	TRBV7-2	-	TRBJ2-7	ASSLIPGSDYEQY
-	TRBV2	TRBD1	TRBJ1-2	ASTLEGQGIYGYT
-	TRBV2	-	TRBJ2-1	ASRLQGPNEQF
-	TRBV7-2	TRBD1	TRBJ1-5	ASTNHRGGDQPQH
-	TRBV11-2	TRBD1	TRBJ1-4	ASSQRQGNEKLF
-	TRBV19	-	TRBJ1-5	ASIAEGTLNQPQH
-	TRBV4-1	TRBD2	TRBJ2-2	ASSQTLAGVSTGELF
-	TRBV6-6	-	TRBJ2-1	ASSYTRRDNEQF
few	TRBV27	-	TRBJ2-5	ASSPPGETQY
-	TRBV18	TRBD1	TRBJ2-1	ASSLGQGAYNEQF
-	TRBV6-6	-	TRBJ1-4	ASTGATNEKLF
few	TRBV9	TRBD2	TRBJ2-3	ASSVGVSGTDKNTQY
-	TRBV10-3	TRBD1	-	AISGGGTGPNYEQY
-	TRBV18	-	TRBJ1-1	ASSPLGLGNTEAF